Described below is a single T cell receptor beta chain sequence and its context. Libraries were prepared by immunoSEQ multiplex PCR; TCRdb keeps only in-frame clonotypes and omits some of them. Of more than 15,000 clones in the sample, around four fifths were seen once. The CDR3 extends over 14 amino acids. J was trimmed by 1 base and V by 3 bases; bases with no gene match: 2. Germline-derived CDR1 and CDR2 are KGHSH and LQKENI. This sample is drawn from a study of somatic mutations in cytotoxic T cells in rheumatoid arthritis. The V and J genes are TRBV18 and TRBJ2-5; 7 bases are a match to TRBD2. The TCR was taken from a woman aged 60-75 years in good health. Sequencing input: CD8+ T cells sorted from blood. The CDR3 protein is CASSPTGGQETQYF. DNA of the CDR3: TGTGCCAGCTCACCTACGGGGGGCCAAGAGACCCAGTACTTC.